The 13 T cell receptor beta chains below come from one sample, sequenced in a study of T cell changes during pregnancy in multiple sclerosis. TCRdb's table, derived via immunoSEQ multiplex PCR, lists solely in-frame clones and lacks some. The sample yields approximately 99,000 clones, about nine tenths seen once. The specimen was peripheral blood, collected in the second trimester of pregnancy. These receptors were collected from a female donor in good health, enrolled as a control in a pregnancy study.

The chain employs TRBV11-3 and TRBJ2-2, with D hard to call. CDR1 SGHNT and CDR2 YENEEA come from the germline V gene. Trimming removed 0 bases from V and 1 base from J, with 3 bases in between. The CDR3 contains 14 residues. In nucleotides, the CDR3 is TGTGCCAGCAGCTTAGACAGGAACACCGGGGAGCTGTTTTTT. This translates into CASSLDRNTGELFF.

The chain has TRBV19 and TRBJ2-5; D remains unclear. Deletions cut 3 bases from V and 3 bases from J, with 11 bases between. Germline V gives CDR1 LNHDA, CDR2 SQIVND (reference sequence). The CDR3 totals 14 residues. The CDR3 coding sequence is TGTGCCAGTAGTATCGGGTCCCAGAAAGAGACCCAGTACTTC. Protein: CASSIGSQKETQYF.

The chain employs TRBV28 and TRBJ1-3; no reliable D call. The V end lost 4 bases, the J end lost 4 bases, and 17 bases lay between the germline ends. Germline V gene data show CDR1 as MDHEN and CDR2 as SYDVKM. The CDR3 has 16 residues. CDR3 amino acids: CASSSPGGLKGNTIYF. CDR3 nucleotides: TGTGCCAGCAGTTCCCCTGGCGGGTTGAAGGGAAACACCATATATTTT.

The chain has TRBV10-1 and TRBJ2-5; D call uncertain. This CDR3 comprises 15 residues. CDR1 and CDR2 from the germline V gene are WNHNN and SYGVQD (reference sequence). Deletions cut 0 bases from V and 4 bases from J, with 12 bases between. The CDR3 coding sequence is TGCGCCAGCAGTGAGTCGAAGACGGGTTCAGAGACCCAGTACTTC. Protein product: CASSESKTGSETQYF.

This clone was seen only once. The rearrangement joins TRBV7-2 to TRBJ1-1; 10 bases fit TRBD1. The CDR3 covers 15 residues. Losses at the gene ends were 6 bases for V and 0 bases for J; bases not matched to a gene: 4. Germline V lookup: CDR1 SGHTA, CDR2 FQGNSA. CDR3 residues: CASRGTGVMNTEAFF. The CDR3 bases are TGTGCCAGCAGAGGGACAGGGGTTATGAACACTGAAGCTTTCTTT.

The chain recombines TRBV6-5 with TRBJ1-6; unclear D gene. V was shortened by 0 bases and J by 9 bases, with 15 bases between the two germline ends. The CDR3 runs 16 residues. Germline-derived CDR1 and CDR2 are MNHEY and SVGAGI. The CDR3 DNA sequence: TGTGCCAGCAGTTACTCGAGGGTCAGCCCTGGTTCACCCCTCCACTTT. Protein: CASSYSRVSPGSPLHF.

The CDR3 spells CASSLGLGGETQYF. For the CDR3, the DNA is TGTGCCAGCAGCTTAGGGTTGGGGGGAGAGACCCAGTACTTC. V is TRBV7-7 and J is TRBJ2-5; D might be TRBD2 (6 bases). There are 14 residues in the CDR3. Trimming left V 1 base short and J 4 bases short, with 10 bases between. Per the germline V gene, CDR1 is SSHAT and CDR2 is FNYEAQ (reference sequence).

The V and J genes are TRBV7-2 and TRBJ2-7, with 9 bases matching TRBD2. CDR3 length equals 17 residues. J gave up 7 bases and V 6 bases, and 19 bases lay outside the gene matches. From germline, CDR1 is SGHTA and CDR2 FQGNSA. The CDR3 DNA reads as TGTGCCAGCAGTCTTAGGGGCGGGAGGGCCGGAGCGGGGGAGCAGTACTTC. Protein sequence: CASSLRGGRAGAGEQYF.

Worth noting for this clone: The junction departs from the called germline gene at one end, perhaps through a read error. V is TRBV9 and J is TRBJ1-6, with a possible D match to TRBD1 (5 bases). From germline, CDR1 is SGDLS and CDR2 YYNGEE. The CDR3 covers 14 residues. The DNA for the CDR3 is TGTGCCGGCAGCCCCCGACAGTATAATTCACCCCTCCACTTT. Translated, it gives CAGSPRQYNSPLHF.

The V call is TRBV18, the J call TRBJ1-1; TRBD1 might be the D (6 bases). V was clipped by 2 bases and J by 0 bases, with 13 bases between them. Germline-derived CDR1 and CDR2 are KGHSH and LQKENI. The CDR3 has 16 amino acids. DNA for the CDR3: TGTGCCAGCTCACCAGCGTCTGGGGGCATGAACACTGAAGCTTTCTTT. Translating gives CASSPASGGMNTEAFF.

The DNA for the CDR3 is TGCGCCAGCAGCTTGTCGAACTTGATGTCCACTGAAGCTTTCTTT. Translating gives CASSLSNLMSTEAFF. V is TRBV5-1 and J is TRBJ1-1, with D unresolved. The germline gives CDR1 SGHRS, CDR2 YFSETQ. Trimming shortened V by 1 base and J by 4 bases, and 14 bases separated the two germline ends. The CDR3 length is 15 residues.

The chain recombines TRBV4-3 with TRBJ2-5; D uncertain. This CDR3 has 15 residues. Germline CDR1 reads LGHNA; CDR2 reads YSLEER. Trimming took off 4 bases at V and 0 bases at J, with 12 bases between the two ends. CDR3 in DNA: TGCGCCAGCAGCCTGTGGGCAGGTTACCAAGAGACCCAGTACTTC. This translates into CASSLWAGYQETQYF.

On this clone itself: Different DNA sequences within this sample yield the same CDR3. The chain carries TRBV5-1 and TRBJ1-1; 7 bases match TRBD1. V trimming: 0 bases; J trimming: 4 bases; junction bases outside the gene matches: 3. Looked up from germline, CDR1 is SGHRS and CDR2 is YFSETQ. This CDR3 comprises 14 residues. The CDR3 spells CASSLEQGSTEAFF. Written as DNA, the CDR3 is TGCGCCAGCAGCTTGGAACAGGGGAGCACTGAAGCTTTCTTT.